The sequence of this T cell receptor (beta chain) was determined in a study of shared clonotypes between healthy human individuals (dated by TCRdb to the early 2020s). As for the study more broadly: A couple of women and three men aged 18 to 49 years were included in the cohort. For each donor, CD4 naive and CD4 memory were each run on three plates, CD8 naive on two plates, and CD8 memory on one plate. Blood TCR repertoires of four to six healthy adults were deeply sequenced to estimate repertoire size and the extent of clonotype sharing between individuals. Libraries were prepared and TCR repertoires were sequenced by different laboratories using diverse techniques, in order to increase sequencing depth and limit assay-specific biases. Per donor, leukapheresis produced somewhere between about 0.9 and 9.5 billion PBMCs.

Donors were healthy HIV-negative adults with no recently reported acute infections or vaccinations. Every donor was a Caucasian adult living in Nashville, Tennessee, USA. CD4+ T cells were enriched through magnetic negative selection, after which naive cells were positively selected on CD45RA and the remaining negative fraction served as the memory subset. Blood was obtained by leukapheresis, after which PBMCs were separated by Ficoll-Histopaque density gradient centrifugation and cryopreserved in liquid nitrogen vapor phase. Analytical flow cytometry was used to check the purity and quantity of every magnetically sorted T cell population. Genomic DNA was isolated from every sorted fraction and measured by UV absorbance on a Nanodrop 2000c. Using the deep immunoSEQ assay, multiplex PCR amplified TCR CDR3 regions from genomic DNA. For each cell subset, the extracted genomic DNA was distributed evenly across all wells of several immunoSEQ 96-well plates, and each plate served as one replicate. For sorted subsets, around 200 ng genomic DNA, equal to about 30,000 T cell genomes, was loaded into each replicate PCR. Purified libraries were measured with a Qubit 3.0 fluorometer, size-checked on a Bioanalyzer 2100, and measured again with the KAPA Library Quantification kit. Every immunoSEQ 96-well plate was sequenced on a dedicated single-read 150-cycle Illumina NextSeq 550 flow cell. From the authors' description of their analysis: Because the immunoSEQ output included only junctional sequences and no quality scores, the filtering could not be the same as the filtering used for full-length reads. To assign V/J genes and CDR3, sequences were annotated using PyIR, a Python wrapper for IgBLAST v1.9, with IMGT germline references. Any read was removed if the V/J assignment was weak (E-value above 1e-6), the CDR3 was missing, or the read contained stop codons, out-of-frame junctions, or ambiguous translated residues. V3J clonotypes were defined by identical inferred V gene, J gene, and CDR3 amino acid sequence. Percentage overlap between repertoires was calculated by dividing the number of shared unique clonotypes by the size of the smaller repertoire. Richness of each repertoire was evaluated using RTK rarefaction, the Chao1 estimator, and Recon v2.1 estimates of unobserved clonotypes. Generation probabilities were computed with OLGA for all TCRbeta clonotypes obtained by the gDNA method from a few donors. Not all clones reach the TCRdb copy of this immuneACCESS table, which keeps in-frame sequences only. Checked studies attribute under half of the gap to unresolved V genes and leave the rest unexplained. The V and J calls and clone size come from that table; D and trimming were worked out from the DNA. Within this sample are about 2.4 million clones, with roughly 92% of them counted one time only. The top ten hold 0.14% of the sample.

On this clone: Its antigen is unknown. Within one base of it there is no much larger clone, and no base qualities were kept.

Per the germline V gene (reference sequence), LNHDA is the CDR1 and SQIVND is the CDR2. Spanning cysteine to phenylalanine, the CDR3 consists of 14 amino acids. Only the CDR3 portion is preserved as DNA: 42 bases, with reading frame beginning at the first base. V and J are truncated by 2 bases and 5 bases respectively, leaving an intervening sequence of 10 bases. General study outcomes and caveats: Rarefaction of sorted-subset datasets indicated incomplete sequencing despite the large sequencing depth. Compared with non-shared clonotypes, clonotypes shared by all four sorted-subset donors had higher generation probabilities. Based on pairwise subsampling, the degree of clonotype sharing among donors was expected to be affected by sequencing depth. Sampling was restricted to blood, and TCR repertoires in tissues likely differ from the TCR repertoires found in blood. Naive subsets generally had larger estimated clonotype richness than memory subsets did. Because the study included a small number of donors, the genetic and exposure-history diversity represented was limited. When a handful of donors were compared, the shared fraction of clonotypes was around 5.1% for naive CD4, around 3.5% for naive CD8, 2.3% for memory CD4, and 0.4% for memory CD8.

The receptor comes from a man aged 18-30 years in good health. This receptor chain uses TRBV19 and TRBJ2-1, with the D gene not confidently named. Sample: naive CD4+ T cells sorted from blood. The sample's cell subset or site, from its label and the paper: CD45RA+ positively selected. The CDR3 corresponds to CASSIRLSHNEQFF. The DNA sequence is TGTGCCAGTAGTATACGACTTTCCCACAATGAGCAGTTCTTC.